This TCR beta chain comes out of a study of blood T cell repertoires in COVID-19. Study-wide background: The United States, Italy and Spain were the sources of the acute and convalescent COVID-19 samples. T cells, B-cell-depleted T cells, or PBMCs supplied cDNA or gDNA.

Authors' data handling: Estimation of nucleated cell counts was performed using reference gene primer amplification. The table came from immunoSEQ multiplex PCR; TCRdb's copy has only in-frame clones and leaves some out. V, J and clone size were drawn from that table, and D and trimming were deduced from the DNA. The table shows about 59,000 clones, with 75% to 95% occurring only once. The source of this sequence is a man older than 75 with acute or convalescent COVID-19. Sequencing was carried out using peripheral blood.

The CDR3 region has the DNA TGCGCCAGCAGCCCCGGGAGGATACTAGCGGGTATCCTTGGCTCCTACGAGCAGTACTTC. Translating gives CASSPGRILAGILGSYEQYF. The chain recombines TRBV4-1 with TRBJ2-7; 9 bases are shared with TRBD2. The length of the CDR3 is 20 residues. Germline trimming cut 4 bases from V and 0 bases from J; bases unmatched to any gene: 19. Germline V gene sequence: CDR1 MGHRA, CDR2 YSYEKL.